Presented here are 27 T cell receptor beta chains from one specimen sequenced in a study of cytomegalovirus exposure and HLA in healthy donors. In the PCR, 60 Vbeta and 13 Jbeta primers were used. Method: immunoSEQ multiplex PCR; TCRdb's copy keeps in-frame clones and lacks some. The table has approximately 88,000 clones, 77% seen once. The sequenced sample consisted of PBMCs. The source of these receptors is a man in his fifties in good health and CMV-seropositive.

The rearrangement joins TRBV7-2 to TRBJ1-2; 11 bases agree with TRBD1. The CDR3 spans 14 residues. Germline V gene lookup returns CDR1 SGHTA and CDR2 FQGNSA. V dropped 5 bases and J dropped 7; count of bases not matched to a gene: 6. The chain's CDR3 is CASSAGQGAGGYTF. CDR3 DNA: TGTGCCAGCAGCGCCGGACAGGGGGCGGGTGGCTACACCTTC.

This chain connects TRBV19 to TRBJ1-4; 7 nucleotides line up with TRBD1. The germline CDR1 and CDR2 sequences are LNHDA and SQIVND (reference sequence). Trimming took 7 bases from V and 1 from J; bases not matched to a gene: 6. This CDR3 is 15 amino acids long. The CDR3: CASINRGLTNEKLFF. CDR3 sequence (DNA): TGTGCCAGTATTAACAGGGGCCTAACTAATGAAAAACTGTTTTTT.

The chain joins TRBV28 to TRBJ1-2; D is perhaps TRBD1 (5 bases). The CDR3 is made up of 13 amino acids. With 3 bases removed from V and 5 bases from J, the gap between germline ends came to 10 bases. Germline V gene sequence: CDR1 MDHEN, CDR2 SYDVKM. The DNA for the CDR3 is TGTGCCAGCAGTTTTCAGGGAGGGTATGGCTACACCTTC. This sequence encodes CASSFQGGYGYTF.

The V gene is TRBV30, the J gene TRBJ2-5, with TRBD2 matching 9 bases. The DNA end is a closer match to TRBJ2-7, so the J assignment may be wrong. The CDR3 extends over 15 amino acids. Germline CDR1 is GTSNPN and CDR2 is SVGIG (reference sequence). CDR3 residues: CAWSLERGASYEQYF. DNA for the CDR3: TGTGCCTGGAGTCTCGAGCGGGGGGCCTCCTACGAGCAGTACTTC.

This clone was seen only a few times. The CDR3, as DNA: TGTGCCAGCAGGTCCCTCGGGGAGCTGTTTTTT. As protein: CASRSLGELFF. V usage is TRBV6-5 and J usage is TRBJ2-2; no clear D. Germline V CDR1 and CDR2: MNHEY, SVGAGI. Trimming stripped 6 bases from V and 7 bases from J, with 6 bases between. The CDR3 is 11 amino acids.

This clone was picked up a small number of times. The chain couples TRBV28 to TRBJ1-2; D gene uncertain. V lost 6 bases and J lost 7, with 12 bases in between. The length of the CDR3 is 12 residues. Germline V gene data show CDR1 as MDHEN and CDR2 as SYDVKM. The CDR3 here is CASRDPEGGYTF. In DNA, the CDR3 is TGTGCCAGCAGAGACCCCGAGGGTGGCTACACCTTC.

The CDR3 sequence is CSVQQASGVNEQYF. The CDR3 region has the DNA TGCAGCGTCCAACAGGCTAGCGGGGTTAACGAGCAGTACTTC. The rearrangement links TRBV29-1 to TRBJ2-5; 9 nucleotides agree with TRBD2. Judging by the DNA end, TRBJ2-7 fits better; the J call may be wrong. Looked up from germline, CDR1 is SQVTM and CDR2 is ANQGSEA. The length of the CDR3 is 14 residues.

The chain is built from TRBV27 and TRBJ2-5; D not resolved. Germline lookup yields CDR1 MNHEY and CDR2 SMNVEV (reference sequence). Trimming shortened V by 6 bases and J by 0 bases, and 14 bases separated the two germline ends. The CDR3 has 15 amino acids. DNA of the CDR3: TGTGCCAGCAGCCCCTTATATAATCACCAAGAGACCCAGTACTTC. Translated, it gives CASSPLYNHQETQYF.

V is TRBV28 and J is TRBJ1-2, with TRBD1 identical over 7 bases. The CDR3 consists of 15 residues. Germline values: CDR1 MDHEN, CDR2 SYDVKM. The V and J ends lost 5 bases and 7 bases, in that order; junction bases with no gene match: 13. The CDR3 region has the DNA TGTGCCAGCAGTCCGGTGAGGGGGCAGGGAGGTGGCTACACCTTC. As protein: CASSPVRGQGGGYTF.

The V and J genes are TRBV4-2 and TRBJ2-1; the match to TRBD2 covers 9 bases. CDR1 LGHNA and CDR2 YNFKEQ come from the germline V gene. The ends lost 2 bases at V and 2 bases at J; junction bases unmatched: 10. The CDR3 sequence is 18 residues long. DNA for the CDR3: TGTGCCAGCAGCCAAACCCAGCGGGGGGCTCCACCCTACAATGAGCAGTTCTTC. This encodes CASSQTQRGAPPYNEQFF.

The chain links TRBV27 to TRBJ1-2; 8 bases agree with TRBD1. The length of the CDR3 is 16 residues. Germline CDR1 is MNHEY and CDR2 is SMNVEV (reference sequence). V trimming: 2 bases; J trimming: 2 bases; junction bases outside the gene matches: 7. The DNA for the CDR3 is TGTGCCAGCAGTTTACATAACAGACAGGGGAACTATGGCTACACCTTC. Translation gives CASSLHNRQGNYGYTF.

This clone was observed once. This chain connects TRBV7-3 to TRBJ2-1, with TRBD1 identical over 11 bases. The ends lost 5 bases at V and 7 bases at J; junction bases unmatched: 4. The CDR3 spans 14 residues. Germline loops: CDR1 SGHTA, CDR2 FQGTGA. Written as DNA, the CDR3 is TGTGCCAGCAGCAGAGGGACAGGGGGGAATGAGCAGTTCTTC. This codes for CASSRGTGGNEQFF.

Worth noting for this clone: Mismatch with germline at one junction end may stem from a read error. V is TRBV4-3 and J is TRBJ1-6; no clear D gene. The CDR3 totals 16 residues. The germline CDR1 and CDR2 sequences are LGHNA and YSLEER. CDR3 region: CASSQASRGVGSPLNF. The CDR3 nucleotides are TGCGCCAGCAGCCAGGCCTCGCGGGGAGTGGGTTCACCCCTCAACTTT.

In its sample, this clone was seen a few times. The V and J genes are TRBV9 and TRBJ2-1; D is perhaps TRBD2 (5 bases). Germline CDR1 reads SGDLS; CDR2 reads YYNGEE. The CDR3 covers 12 residues. Trimming took off 1 base at V and 12 bases at J, with 11 bases between the two ends. This CDR3 is CASSVLGGSQFF. The CDR3, as DNA: TGTGCCAGCAGCGTACTTGGAGGCTCGCAGTTCTTC. Combining the CDR3 with reference TRBV9 and TRBJ2-1 gives the whole variable domain DSGVTQTPKHLITATGQRVTLRCSPRSGDLSVYWYQQSLDQGLQFLIQYYNGEERAKGNILERFSAQQFPDLHSELNLSSLELGDSALYFCASSVLGGSQFFGPGTRLTVL.

The rearrangement joins TRBV28 to TRBJ1-5, with TRBD1 identical over 7 bases. This CDR3 comprises 14 residues. Germline V gives CDR1 MDHEN, CDR2 SYDVKM. Trimming cost V 7 bases and J 6 bases; bases outside gene matches: 9. The CDR3 loop is CASKPQTGSQPQHF. The DNA for the CDR3 is TGTGCCAGCAAACCACAGACAGGGAGTCAGCCCCAGCATTTT.

This clone was seen a single time. CDR3 bases: TGTGCCAGCAGCTCTCAGACAGGAAATCAGCCCCAGCATTTT. It translates to CASSSQTGNQPQHF. The chain employs TRBV7-9 and TRBJ1-5, with D maybe TRBD1 (6 bases). The germline gives CDR1 SEHNR, CDR2 FQNEAQ (reference sequence). The CDR3 consists of 14 residues. V was cut by 4 bases and J by 4 bases, with 11 bases left in between.

The chain links TRBV18 to TRBJ2-3, with 9 bases identical to TRBD2. In germline, CDR1 is KGHSH, CDR2 LQKENI. This CDR3 spans 18 amino acids. V shed 0 bases, J shed 0 bases, and the junction held 7 bases outside the gene matches. The CDR3 DNA reads TGTGCCAGCTCACCACCGGTTGGCGGGGGGGCGAGCACAGATACGCAGTATTTT. It codes for CASSPPVGGGASTDTQYF. Full variable domain (remainder filled in from reference TRBV18 and TRBJ2-3): NAGVMQNPRHLVRRRGQEARLRCSPMKGHSHVYWYRQLPEEGLKFMVYLQKENIIDESGMPKERFSAEFPKEGPSILRIQQVVRGDSAAYFCASSPPVGGGASTDTQYFGPGTRLTVL.

This clone was found once. This rearrangement joins TRBV10-3 to TRBJ1-5; tentatively, D is TRBD1 (5 bases). This CDR3 spans 14 amino acids. Per germline, CDR1 ENHRY and CDR2 SYGVKD. V was clipped by 3 bases and J by 3 bases, with 9 bases between them. The CDR3 bases are TGTGCCATCAGTGAAACAGGAAACAATCAGCCCCAGCATTTT. Translating it yields CAISETGNNQPQHF.

The V gene is TRBV9, the J gene TRBJ2-3; possibly TRBD1 for D (6 bases). The CDR3 has 15 residues. Trimming shortened V by 0 bases and J by 1 base, and 9 bases separated the two germline ends. Germline V gene sequence: CDR1 SGDLS, CDR2 YYNGEE. CDR3 coding DNA: TGTGCCAGCAGCGTAGGGGCAGGGGGCACAGATACGCAGTATTTT. Amino acid sequence: CASSVGAGGTDTQYF.

This chain uses TRBV2 with TRBJ2-7; 8 bases match TRBD2. Germline lookup yields CDR1 SNHLY and CDR2 FYNNEI. Trimming removed 5 bases from V and 3 bases from J; junction bases left unmatched: 6. This CDR3 has 14 amino acids. CDR3 bases: TGTGCCAGCAGTAGGGGACTAGAAGTCTACGAGCAGTACTTC. Protein product: CASSRGLEVYEQYF.

As DNA, the CDR3 is TGTGCCAGCAGCCCTCGACTAGCGAGGGGGTTTGAGCAGTTCTTC. This codes for CASSPRLARGFEQFF. This chain links TRBV6-5 with TRBJ2-1; 8 nucleotides match TRBD2. The germline CDR1 and CDR2 sequences are MNHEY and SVGAGI. V was clipped by 6 bases and J by 9 bases; unmatched bases: 13. CDR3 length: 15 amino acids.

The rearrangement uses TRBV5-6 and TRBJ2-3, with 7 bases aligning to TRBD2. J gave up 2 bases and V 4 bases, and 7 bases lay outside the gene matches. Germline assignment: CDR1 SGHDT and CDR2 YYEEEE. CDR3 length: 15 amino acids. DNA for the CDR3: TGTGCCAGCAGCCTGGGGGAGGGACTCACAGATACGCAGTATTTT. Its translation: CASSLGEGLTDTQYF.

The genes are TRBV28 and TRBJ2-1; TRBD1 might be the D (6 bases). Germline V CDR1 and CDR2: MDHEN, SYDVKM. There are 11 residues in the CDR3. V shed 7 bases and J shed 10 bases, with 11 bases lying between them. This CDR3 reads CASTLRGEQFF. CDR3 DNA sequence: TGTGCCAGCACACTAAGGGGGGAGCAGTTCTTC.

This rearrangement joins TRBV19 to TRBJ1-1; D is perhaps TRBD1 (6 bases). V was pared by 9 bases and J by 1 base, with 12 bases between. The CDR3 totals 13 residues. Germline V gene lookup returns CDR1 LNHDA and CDR2 SQIVND (reference sequence). As DNA, the CDR3 is TGTGCCAGCTCAGGGGCGACGAACACTGAAGCTTTCTTT. Translating it yields CASSGATNTEAFF.

The CDR3 loop is CASSEGGLNTEAFF. CDR3 nucleotides: TGTGCCAGCAGTGAAGGGGGTTTGAACACTGAAGCTTTCTTT. The rearrangement links TRBV6-5 to TRBJ1-1, with a tentative D call TRBD1 (6 bases). Germline assignment: CDR1 MNHEY and CDR2 SVGAGI. This CDR3 has 14 amino acids. V lost 5 bases to trimming and J lost 0 bases, with 10 bases between them.

V and J are TRBV4-1 and TRBJ2-3; 9 nucleotides agree with TRBD2. With 5 bases clipped from V and 2 bases from J, the junction kept 8 bases outside the gene matches. CDR1 is MGHRA and CDR2 is YSYEKL in the germline V gene. This CDR3 has 16 residues. The DNA for the CDR3 is TGCGCCAGCAGCTTTAGCGGGGGTCGCTACACAGATACGCAGTATTTT. Encoded protein: CASSFSGGRYTDTQYF.

The chain couples TRBV19 to TRBJ1-5; 7 bases agree with TRBD1. The V gene end was trimmed by 6 bases and the J gene end by 4 bases; junction bases not matched to a gene: 6. Germline V gene data show CDR1 as LNHDA and CDR2 as SQIVND (reference sequence). This CDR3 is 14 amino acids long. The CDR3 loop reads CASRETGLNQPQHF. DNA for the CDR3: TGTGCCAGTAGGGAGACAGGGCTAAATCAGCCCCAGCATTTT.